A selection of T cell receptor beta chains follows, all from one sample in a study of beta chain features in type 1 diabetes. Here immunoSEQ multiplex PCR was the method, and the copy in TCRdb shows in-frame clones only, minus some. Altogether more than 300,000 clones are present, around 12% being singletons, with the ten largest covering 0.017%. Material for sequencing was naive CD4+ T cells from blood. These TCRs come from a man aged 18 to 30 in good health. Both conserved end residues are part of each CDR3. D genes are given only for firm matches. Where a row states a size, it is once, few, many or the class of an expanded clone; other rows omit it.

cdr3_aa cdr3_nt clone_size j_call v_call d_call
CASSIRVLENYGYTF TGTGCCAGTAGTATACGAGTCCTAGAGAACTATGGCTACACCTTC - TRBJ1-2 TRBV19 -
CASSFSSRETQYF TGTGCCAGCAGTTTCTCTAGCCGGGAGACCCAGTACTTC - TRBJ2-5 TRBV28 -
CASSLSGTGTSNYGYTF TGTGCCAGCAGCCTTTCCGGGACAGGCACTTCAAACTATGGCTACACCTTC once TRBJ1-2 TRBV9 TRBD1
CASRTRQGSYEQYF TGTGCCAGCAGAACCCGACAGGGTTCCTACGAGCAGTACTTC - TRBJ2-7 TRBV2 TRBD1
CASSPVAGGSYEQYF TGCGCCAGCAGCCCGGTAGCGGGGGGTTCCTACGAGCAGTACTTC - TRBJ2-7 TRBV5-1 TRBD2
CASTWERVRQETQYF TGTGCCAGCACCTGGGAGAGGGTGCGGCAAGAGACCCAGTACTTC few TRBJ2-5 TRBV6-1 -
CAWSLGGGGTGELFF TGTGCCTGGAGTTTAGGGGGGGGTGGGACCGGGGAGCTGTTTTTT - TRBJ2-2 TRBV30 -
CASIGTGRYNEQFF TGTGCCAGCATTGGGACAGGGCGCTACAATGAGCAGTTCTTC - TRBJ2-1 TRBV7-9 TRBD1
CASSPGTPGGSPLHF TGTGCCAGCAGCCCCGGGACACCCGGCGGGTCACCCCTCCACTTT - TRBJ1-6 TRBV9 -
CASSIGRVKNIQYF TGTGCCAGCAGCATCGGGAGAGTCAAAAACATTCAGTACTTC - TRBJ2-4 TRBV7-8 -
CASSPGQDDYGYTF TGTGCCAGCTCACCAGGACAGGATGACTATGGCTACACCTTC - TRBJ1-2 TRBV18 TRBD1
CASSRGTGNTEAFF TGTGCCAGCAGTCGCGGGACGGGGAACACTGAAGCTTTCTTT - TRBJ1-1 TRBV6-5 -
CASSKTGAEDTQYF TGCGCCAGCAGCAAAACAGGGGCGGAAGATACGCAGTATTTT - TRBJ2-3 TRBV5-1 TRBD1
CASSYSMTGGPYEQYF TGTGCCAGCAGTTACTCCATGACGGGGGGACCCTACGAGCAGTACTTC - TRBJ2-7 TRBV6-5 TRBD2
CASSRQGKGTDTQYF TGTGCCAGCAGCCGACAGGGGAAGGGCACAGATACGCAGTATTTT few TRBJ2-3 TRBV7-2 TRBD1
CSVVGAGTNEQYF TGCAGCGTTGTAGGGGCAGGAACCAACGAGCAGTACTTC few TRBJ2-7 TRBV29-1 -
CASSEWSSGNTIYF TGTGCCAGCAGTGAATGGAGCTCTGGAAACACCATATATTTT - TRBJ1-3 TRBV2 -
CASSTPRGHRDDKKEKLFF TGTGCCAGCAGCACCCCCCGCGGGCACAGGGATGACAAAAAGGAAAAACTGTTTTTT - TRBJ1-4 TRBV7-6 -
CASSSQGATFTGELFF TGCGCCAGCAGTTCACAGGGGGCCACTTTTACCGGGGAGCTGTTTTTT few TRBJ2-2 TRBV5-1 TRBD1
CAWRGDRGPFSHNEQFF TGTGCCTGGAGAGGAGACAGGGGGCCATTTTCTCACAATGAGCAGTTCTTC - TRBJ2-1 TRBV30 TRBD1
CASSLEVAGDYEQYF TGTGCCAGCAGCTTAGAGGTAGCGGGGGATTACGAGCAGTACTTC - TRBJ2-7 TRBV7-2 TRBD2
CAWRSGQKNTGELFF TGTGCCTGGAGGTCGGGACAGAAGAACACCGGGGAGCTGTTTTTT - TRBJ2-2 TRBV30 TRBD1
CAWTYRANTEAFF TGTGCCTGGACATACAGGGCGAACACTGAAGCTTTCTTT few TRBJ1-1 TRBV30 -
CSVEVLAGGTDTQYF TGCAGCGTTGAAGTCCTAGCGGGAGGGACAGATACGCAGTATTTT - TRBJ2-3 TRBV29-1 TRBD2
CATSRDRWKGELQETQYF TGTGCCACCAGCAGAGATCGGTGGAAGGGGGAGCTCCAAGAGACCCAGTACTTC few TRBJ2-5 TRBV15 -
CASSRAGDMNTEAFF TGTGCCAGCAGTCGAGCAGGGGATATGAACACTGAAGCTTTCTTT - TRBJ1-1 TRBV27 -
CASSRLAGGPSGANVLTF TGTGCCAGCAGCCGACTAGCGGGAGGGCCCTCTGGGGCCAACGTCCTGACTTTC few TRBJ2-6 TRBV7-3 TRBD2
CASSPSGGTGELFF TGTGCCAGCAGCCCATCGGGAGGCACCGGGGAGCTGTTTTTT - TRBJ2-2 TRBV11-3 TRBD2
CASSFGGPGNQPQHF TGTGCCAGCAGTTTTGGCGGGCCCGGAAATCAGCCCCAGCATTTT few TRBJ1-5 TRBV28 -
CASSHGDRSNTEAFF TGCGCCAGCAGCCACGGGGACAGATCCAACACTGAAGCTTTCTTT few TRBJ1-1 TRBV4-3 TRBD1
CASSLAGTSGNEQFF TGTGCCAGCAGCTTAGCGGGGACTAGCGGAAATGAGCAGTTCTTC few TRBJ2-1 TRBV7-2 TRBD2
CASSLFGRGNNNEQFF TGCGCCAGCAGCTTGTTCGGCAGGGGCAACAACAATGAGCAGTTCTTC once TRBJ2-1 TRBV5-1 -
CASRATDTQYF TGTGCCAGCAGGGCCACAGATACGCAGTATTTT - TRBJ2-3 TRBV2 -
CSARDRDEAFF TGCAGTGCTAGAGATCGAGATGAAGCTTTCTTT - TRBJ1-1 TRBV20-1 -
CARGTGSPGANVLTF TGTGCCCGGGGGACAGGGTCCCCTGGGGCCAACGTCCTGACTTTC many TRBJ2-6 TRBV13 TRBD1
CASSRQISYEQYF TGTGCCAGTAGTAGACAGATATCCTACGAGCAGTACTTC few TRBJ2-7 TRBV19 -
CASSFFFLLEGLTDTQYF TGTGCCAGCAGTTTTTTCTTCTTACTAGAGGGTCTCACAGATACGCAGTATTTT few TRBJ2-3 TRBV28 -
CASSPLGQGRRQPQHF TGTGCCAGCAGTCCTCTCGGACAGGGAAGACGTCAGCCCCAGCATTTT - TRBJ1-5 TRBV27 TRBD1
CASSEIRTPGEFQYF TGTGCCAGCAGTGAAATTCGGACCCCCGGGGAGTTCCAGTACTTC few TRBJ2-7 TRBV2 -
CASSLPPGFTDTQYF TGTGCCAGCAGTTTACCCCCGGGGTTCACAGATACGCAGTATTTT - TRBJ2-3 TRBV28 -
CASSRQGPYNEQFF TGTGCCAGCAGTAGACAGGGACCCTACAATGAGCAGTTCTTC - TRBJ2-1 TRBV6-6 TRBD1
CASGVAYGYTF TGTGCCTCGGGGGTTGCCTATGGCTACACCTTC - TRBJ1-2 TRBV30 -
CASSYEGRFTYSPLHF TGTGCCAGCAGCTACGAAGGGAGATTTACGTATTCACCCCTCCACTTT few TRBJ1-6 TRBV5-5 -
CASSQGLAGNRQYF TGTGCCAGCAGCCAGGGACTAGCGGGGAACCGGCAGTACTTC few TRBJ2-7 TRBV13 TRBD2
CASSMARGTGELFF TGTGCCAGTAGTATGGCGCGGGGGACCGGGGAGCTGTTTTTT few TRBJ2-2 TRBV19 TRBD2
CASSLWTLSTDTQYF TGTGCCAGCAGTCTCTGGACACTTAGCACAGATACGCAGTATTTT - TRBJ2-3 TRBV28 -
CASSLAMSAGRSYEQYF TGTGCCAGCAGCTTAGCGATGTCGGCGGGAAGGTCCTACGAGCAGTACTTC - TRBJ2-7 TRBV7-2 -
CASSPLGTSYEQYF TGTGCCAGCAGCCCGCTAGGGACTTCCTACGAGCAGTACTTC - TRBJ2-7 TRBV7-9 -
CAWSAETGSSYEQYF TGTGCCTGGAGTGCCGAGACAGGTTCCTCCTACGAGCAGTACTTC few TRBJ2-7 TRBV30 -
CASSLGTGNEKLFF TGTGCCAGCAGCCTTGGGACAGGGAATGAAAAACTGTTTTTT - TRBJ1-4 TRBV7-9 TRBD1
CACSPPGQATYEQYF TGTGCTTGCTCGCCGCCGGGACAGGCAACTTACGAGCAGTACTTC - TRBJ2-7 TRBV30 TRBD1
CASSLLRSEETQYF TGTGCCAGCAGCTTGCTGCGTTCCGAGGAGACCCAGTACTTC - TRBJ2-5 TRBV5-4 -
CASSRDSNYGYTF TGTGCCAGTAGCCGGGACAGTAACTATGGCTACACCTTC - TRBJ1-2 TRBV19 TRBD1